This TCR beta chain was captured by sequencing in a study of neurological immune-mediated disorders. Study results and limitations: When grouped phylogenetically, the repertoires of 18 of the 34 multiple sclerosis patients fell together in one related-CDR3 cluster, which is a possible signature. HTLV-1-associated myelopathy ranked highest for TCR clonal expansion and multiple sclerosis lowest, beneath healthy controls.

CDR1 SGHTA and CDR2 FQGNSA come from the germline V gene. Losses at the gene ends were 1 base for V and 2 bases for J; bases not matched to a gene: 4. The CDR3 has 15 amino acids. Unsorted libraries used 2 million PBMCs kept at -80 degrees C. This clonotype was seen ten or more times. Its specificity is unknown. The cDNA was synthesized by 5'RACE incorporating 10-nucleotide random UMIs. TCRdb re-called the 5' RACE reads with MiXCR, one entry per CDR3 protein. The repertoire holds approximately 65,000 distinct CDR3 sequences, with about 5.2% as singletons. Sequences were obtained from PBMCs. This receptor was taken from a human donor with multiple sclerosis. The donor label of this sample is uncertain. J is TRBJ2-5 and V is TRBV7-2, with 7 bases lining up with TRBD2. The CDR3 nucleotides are TGTGCCAGCAGCTTAGGCGGGGGTAGTCAAGAGACCCAGTACTTC. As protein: CASSLGGGSQETQYF.